These 4 T cell receptor beta chains share one sample of origin, sequenced in a study of T cell changes during pregnancy in multiple sclerosis. Profiled with immunoSEQ multiplex PCR; TCRdb holds only in-frame clones, not every one. The sample lists over 10,000 clones, approximately 90% seen once, with 7.7% in the top ten. The source was CD8+ T cells from peripheral blood mononuclear cells, collected in the second trimester of pregnancy. These receptors all stem from a female donor in good health, enrolled as a control in a pregnancy study.

The V and J genes are TRBV27 and TRBJ1-5; 11 nucleotides agree with TRBD1. Germline CDR1 is MNHEY and CDR2 is SMNVEV (reference sequence). The V segment lost 4 bases and the J segment 5 bases; nucleotides outside the gene matches: 1. CDR3 length: 14 amino acids. The DNA for the CDR3 is TGTGCCAGCAGTTGGACAGGGGGCCATCAGCCCCAGCATTTT. Protein: CASSWTGGHQPQHF.

The rearrangement uses TRBV7-9 and TRBJ2-7; 9 nucleotides match TRBD1. There are 18 residues in the CDR3. Trimming cost V 4 bases and J 3 bases; bases outside gene matches: 16. Germline CDR1 and CDR2: SEHNR and FQNEAQ (reference sequence). The CDR3 reads CASSWGVPRGQGHYEQYF. CDR3 bases: TGTGCCAGCAGCTGGGGGGTACCCCGGGGACAGGGACACTACGAGCAGTACTTC. Together with reference TRBV7-9 and TRBJ2-7, the CDR3 gives the full variable domain: DTGVSQNPRHKITKRGQNVTFRCDPISEHNRLYWYRQTLGQGPEFLTYFQNEAQLEKSRLLSDRFSAERPKGSFSTLEIQRTEQGDSAMYLCASSWGVPRGQGHYEQYFGPGTRLTVT.

V gene TRBV12-5 combines with J gene TRBJ1-6, with no clear D. With 6 bases removed from V and 9 bases from J, the gap between germline ends came to 15 bases. CDR3 size: 14 residues. Germline CDR1 is LGHNT and CDR2 is FRNRAP. DNA for the CDR3: TGTGCTAGTGGGTTCCAAGGGAGTGTTTCACCCCTCCACTTT. It yields the protein CASGFQGSVSPLHF.

The J gene is TRBJ2-7, the V gene TRBV7-9; TRBD1 agrees at 9 bases. From germline, CDR1 is SEHNR and CDR2 FQNEAQ (reference sequence). The CDR3 totals 13 residues. The trim removed 6 bases at V and 4 bases at J, leaving 4 bases unmatched. The CDR3 nucleotides read TGTGCCAGCAGTCAGACAGGGGGATACGAGCAGTACTTC. Protein product: CASSQTGGYEQYF.